These 26 T cell receptor beta chains share one sample of origin, sequenced in a study of cytomegalovirus exposure and HLA in healthy donors. In the PCR, 60 Vbeta and 13 Jbeta primers were used. The protocol was immunoSEQ multiplex PCR, while the TCRdb copy is restricted to in-frame clones and leaves out a portion. Among roughly 82,000 clones listed, around 70% were seen once. Sequencing input: PBMCs. These receptors were collected from a middle-aged woman in good health and CMV-seropositive.

This clone was observed once. The same CDR3 arises from other DNA sequences in this sample as well. The chain is built from TRBV5-1 and TRBJ2-1; 8 bases match TRBD2. The CDR3 loop spans 14 amino acids. V lost 2 bases and J lost 12; bases outside the gene matches: 10. CDR1 SGHRS and CDR2 YFSETQ come from the germline V gene. The CDR3 region is CASSFGLAGEGQFF. CDR3 sequence (DNA): TGCGCCAGCAGCTTTGGACTAGCAGGAGAAGGGCAGTTCTTC.

This chain connects TRBV15 to TRBJ2-5, with a tentative D call TRBD2 (5 bases). The germline CDR1 and CDR2 sequences are LNHNV and YYDKDF (reference sequence). With 0 bases removed from V and 5 bases from J, the gap between germline ends came to 10 bases. CDR3 length: 14 residues. The CDR3 reads CATSRDGLAETQYF. DNA of the CDR3: TGTGCCACCAGCAGAGATGGGTTAGCGGAGACCCAGTACTTC.

The rearrangement uses TRBV5-6 and TRBJ2-3; TRBD1 aligns across 8 bases. V gave up 4 bases and J gave up 7 bases; unmatched junction bases: 11. The CDR3 spans 15 residues. Germline V CDR1 and CDR2: SGHDT, YYEEEE. The CDR3 spells CASSLSGTGRNTQYF. The CDR3 DNA sequence: TGTGCCAGCAGCCTATCCGGGACAGGAAGGAATACGCAGTATTTT.

The gene calls are TRBV5-4 and TRBJ2-6, with 7 nucleotides matching TRBD1. This CDR3 region has 17 residues. Unmatched junction bases numbered 7, after V lost 4 bases and J lost 0 bases. Per the germline V gene, CDR1 is SGHNT and CDR2 is YYREEE (reference sequence). The chain's CDR3 is CASSQRQGHSGANVLTF. The CDR3, as DNA: TGTGCCAGCAGCCAGAGACAGGGCCACTCTGGGGCCAACGTCCTGACTTTC. The complete variable domain, with remaining parts taken from reference TRBV5-4 and TRBJ2-6, reads ETGVTQSPTHLIKTRGQQVTLRCSSQSGHNTVSWYQQALGQGPQFIFQYYREEENGRGNFPPRFSGLQFPNYSSELNVNALELDDSALYLCASSQRQGHSGANVLTFGAGSRLTVL.

The rearrangement links TRBV4-2 to TRBJ1-2; the D gene is possibly TRBD1 (6 bases). Germline CDR1 and CDR2: LGHNA and YNFKEQ. The V end was cut by 1 base, the J end by 5 bases, with 14 bases between. This CDR3 spans 15 amino acids. CDR3 protein: CASSQGGQQRYGYTF. CDR3 bases: TGTGCCAGCAGCCAAGGCGGACAGCAAAGGTATGGCTACACCTTC.

The V call is TRBV5-6, the J call TRBJ2-2; tentatively, D is TRBD2 (6 bases). The germline V gene encodes CDR1 SGHDT and CDR2 YYEEEE. The V gene lost 0 bases and the J gene lost 3 bases, with 9 bases spanning the gap. This CDR3 has 15 residues. The DNA of the CDR3 is TGTGCCAGCAGCTTGGAGGAGGGATACACCGGGGAGCTGTTTTTT. Amino acids: CASSLEEGYTGELFF.

The CDR3: CASGSSGNTIYF. The CDR3 DNA reads as TGTGCCAGCGGTAGCTCTGGAAACACCATATATTTT. This sequence joins TRBV6-6 and TRBJ1-3; no firm D call. The germline V and J ends were trimmed by 8 bases and 0 bases, with 5 bases remaining between them. This CDR3 comprises 12 residues. Looked up from germline, CDR1 is MNHNY and CDR2 is SVGAGI (reference sequence).

The sample holds a few counts of this clone. J is TRBJ1-5 and V is TRBV2; weak D call: TRBD1 (6 bases). The CDR3 length is 15 residues. V dropped 4 bases and J dropped 7 bases, with 17 bases sitting between them. CDR1 is SNHLY and CDR2 is FYNNEI in the germline V gene. CDR3 sequence: CASSGGAGRGQPQHF. The CDR3, as DNA: TGTGCCAGCAGTGGGGGGGCAGGGAGGGGACAGCCCCAGCATTTT.

The V gene is TRBV7-9, the J gene TRBJ1-3, with 9 bases aligning to TRBD1. The CDR3 spans 15 residues. Trimming at V came to 5 bases and at J to 0 bases, leaving 2 bases not matched to a gene. Germline V gene sequence: CDR1 SEHNR, CDR2 FQNEAQ (reference sequence). The CDR3 spells CASSLQGASGNTIYF. In DNA, the CDR3 is TGTGCCAGCAGCCTACAGGGGGCCTCTGGAAACACCATATATTTT.

The chain links TRBV10-3 to TRBJ2-1; D is perhaps TRBD2 (5 bases). This CDR3 is built from 16 residues. Deletions cut 2 bases from V and 8 bases from J, with 19 bases between. CDR1 is ENHRY and CDR2 is SYGVKD in the germline V gene. The CDR3 protein is CAISETEREFIYEQFF. CDR3 sequence (DNA): TGTGCCATCAGTGAGACGGAAAGGGAGTTTATCTATGAGCAGTTCTTC.

The V call is TRBV9, the J call TRBJ2-3; the match to TRBD2 covers 10 bases. This CDR3 has 18 residues. Losses at the gene ends were 2 bases for V and 0 bases for J; bases not matched to a gene: 9. Germline CDR1 reads SGDLS; CDR2 reads YYNGEE. The CDR3 sequence is CASSVYLAGETSTDTQYF. The CDR3 bases are TGTGCCAGCAGCGTGTATCTAGCGGGAGAGACTAGCACAGATACGCAGTATTTT.

This chain links TRBV27 with TRBJ1-1; TRBD1 matches at 8 bases. The V gene's germline CDR1 is MNHEY and CDR2 SMNVEV (reference sequence). The CDR3 is made up of 15 amino acids. J gave up 0 bases and V 3 bases, and 3 bases lay outside the gene matches. The CDR3 is CASSLAGGMNTEAFF. In DNA, the CDR3 is TGTGCCAGCAGTTTGGCAGGGGGCATGAACACTGAAGCTTTCTTT.

The chain joins TRBV7-8 to TRBJ2-3; 14 bases fit TRBD2. The CDR3 is 19 amino acids. CDR1 SGHVS and CDR2 FQNEAQ come from the germline V gene. Trimming removed 0 bases from V and 2 bases from J; junction bases left unmatched: 7. CDR3 in amino acids: CASSLATSGGALPTDTQYF. In DNA, the CDR3 is TGTGCCAGCAGCTTAGCGACTAGCGGGGGGGCTCTTCCCACAGATACGCAGTATTTT. The full variable domain, its missing parts supplied by reference TRBV7-8 and TRBJ2-3, is GAGVSQSPRYKVAKRGQDVALRCDPISGHVSLFWYQQALGQGPEFLTYFQNEAQLDKSGLPSDRFFAERPEGSVSTLKIQRTQQEDSAVYLCASSLATSGGALPTDTQYFGPGTRLTVL.

The V call is TRBV9, the J call TRBJ1-3, with D perhaps TRBD1 (5 bases). Trimming stripped 3 bases from V and 4 bases from J, with 17 bases between. Germline V CDR1 and CDR2: SGDLS, YYNGEE. This CDR3 spans 16 amino acids. CDR3 bases: TGTGCCAGCAGCGCGACCCAAGGGGTGACCGGAAACACCATATATTTT. Its translation is CASSATQGVTGNTIYF.

The chain carries TRBV19 and TRBJ1-1; D not resolved. This CDR3 region has 16 residues. CDR1 is LNHDA and CDR2 is SQIVND in the germline V gene (reference sequence). V was cut by 5 bases and J by 1 base, with 17 bases left in between. The CDR3 sequence: CASSLQPIQGNTEAFF. The CDR3 nucleotides read TGTGCCAGTAGTTTACAGCCGATCCAAGGGAACACTGAAGCTTTCTTT.

This clone has only one observation. This chain uses TRBV25-1 with TRBJ2-5, with D perhaps matching TRBD1 (5 bases). The CDR3 runs 16 residues. From germline, CDR1 is MGHDK and CDR2 SYGVNS. Trimming left V 1 base short and J 2 bases short, with 14 bases between. CDR3 region: CASSEWGTGEQETQYF. The CDR3 DNA sequence: TGTGCCAGCAGTGAATGGGGTACAGGCGAACAAGAGACCCAGTACTTC.

The chain has TRBV28 and TRBJ1-4; 11 positions agree with TRBD1. Unmatched junction bases numbered 10, after V lost 5 bases and J lost 8 bases. The CDR3 has 16 amino acids. CDR1 and CDR2 (germline): MDHEN, SYDVKM. In nucleotides, the CDR3 is TGTGCCAGCAGTCCACATGGACAGGGGGCTCGGGAAAAACTGTTTTTT. It encodes CASSPHGQGAREKLFF.

This rearrangement joins TRBV28 to TRBJ1-3; TRBD1 aligns across 7 bases. The CDR3 consists of 14 residues. The V gene end was trimmed by 7 bases and the J gene end by 3 bases; junction bases not matched to a gene: 6. Germline V gene lookup returns CDR1 MDHEN and CDR2 SYDVKM. The chain's CDR3 is CASTRGQSGNTIYF. In DNA form, the CDR3 reads TGTGCCAGCACGAGGGGGCAGAGTGGAAACACCATATATTTT.

V usage is TRBV9 and J usage is TRBJ1-2, with a possible D match to TRBD1 (6 bases). The CDR3 runs 14 residues. Deletions cut 3 bases from V and 2 bases from J, with 11 bases between. CDR1 and CDR2 from the germline V gene are SGDLS and YYNGEE. In DNA, the CDR3 is TGTGCCAGCAGCGAAGTTACAGGGAACTATGGCTACACCTTC. It is translated as CASSEVTGNYGYTF. The variable domain in full, completed from reference TRBV9 and TRBJ1-2, reads DSGVTQTPKHLITATGQRVTLRCSPRSGDLSVYWYQQSLDQGLQFLIQYYNGEERAKGNILERFSAQQFPDLHSELNLSSLELGDSALYFCASSEVTGNYGYTFGSGTRLTVV.

The V gene is TRBV7-6, the J gene TRBJ2-7; a possible D gene is TRBD2 (6 bases). This CDR3 has 14 residues. Per the germline V gene, CDR1 is SGHVS and CDR2 is FNYEAQ. V was pared by 1 base and J by 9 bases, with 16 bases between. CDR3 bases: TGTGCCAGCAGCTTAGAGGTAGCGGATTTCGGGCAGTACTTC. This gives the protein CASSLEVADFGQYF.

The chain links TRBV30 to TRBJ2-1, with D possibly matching TRBD2 (6 bases). The germline gives CDR1 GTSNPN, CDR2 SVGIG (reference sequence). V was trimmed by 3 bases and J by 13 bases, leaving 19 bases between them. This CDR3 is 13 amino acids long. The DNA of the CDR3 is TGTGCCTGGAGGCCCCCGTCGCGGGGAAGACAGTTCTTC. It yields the protein CAWRPPSRGRQFF.

The CDR3 nucleotides read TGTGCCTGGTCGGGGCGCGGGGGGGGCTCGAATGAGCAGTTCTTC. This encodes CAWSGRGGGSNEQFF. The V call is TRBV30, the J call TRBJ2-1; 9 bases line up with TRBD2. There are 15 residues in the CDR3. Trimming took 5 bases from V and 7 from J; bases not matched to a gene: 12. Germline V lookup: CDR1 GTSNPN, CDR2 SVGIG (reference sequence).

The rearrangement joins TRBV5-6 to TRBJ2-3; 14 bases agree with TRBD2. J lost 1 base, V lost 4 bases, and 8 bases had no gene match. CDR1 is SGHDT, CDR2 YYEEEE, per germline. The CDR3 is 18 residues long. The CDR3 DNA reads as TGTGCCAGCAGCGAGGGACTAGCGGGGGCCTCCCGCACAGATACGCAGTATTTT. Encoded protein: CASSEGLAGASRTDTQYF. The full variable domain, its missing parts supplied by reference TRBV5-6 and TRBJ2-3, is DAGVTQSPTHLIKTRGQQVTLRCSPKSGHDTVSWYQQALGQGPQFIFQYYEEEERQRGNFPDRFSGHQFPNYSSELNVNALLLGDSALYLCASSEGLAGASRTDTQYFGPGTRLTVL.

This chain connects TRBV6-1 to TRBJ2-3; 7 bases are a match to TRBD2. From germline, CDR1 is MNHNS and CDR2 SASEGT. The CDR3 covers 16 residues. After removal of 3 bases from V and 2 bases from J, the junction contained 8 bases not matched to a gene. In DNA, the CDR3 is TGTGCCAGCAGTGACAGTCCCGGGACTATCACAGATACGCAGTATTTT. Translating gives CASSDSPGTITDTQYF.

The genes are TRBV14 and TRBJ1-1; D possibly corresponds to TRBD1 (6 bases). The CDR3 extends over 14 amino acids. Germline-derived CDR1 and CDR2 are SGHDN and FVKESK. V lost 0 bases and J 8 bases, leaving 13 bases between the germline ends. CDR3 loop: CASSQDRDIGEAFF. The CDR3 nucleotides are TGTGCCAGCAGCCAAGACCGGGACATAGGGGAAGCTTTCTTT.

The V and J genes are TRBV29-1 and TRBJ1-1; D unresolved. V dropped 4 bases and J dropped 3 bases, with 9 bases sitting between them. The CDR3 sequence is 12 residues long. Germline V lookup: CDR1 SQVTM, CDR2 ANQGSEA. The CDR3 DNA sequence: TGCAGCGTTGCCGTCGGTGACACTGAAGCTTTCTTT. Protein sequence: CSVAVGDTEAFF.